This TCR beta chain was sequenced for a study of blood T cell repertoires in COVID-19. Background on the study: The United States, Italy and Spain were the sources of the acute and convalescent COVID-19 samples. Nucleic acid was either cDNA or gDNA, and it came from T cells, B-cell-depleted T cells, or PBMCs.

Original processing notes: Reference gene primer amplification gave estimated nucleated cell counts. Method: immunoSEQ multiplex PCR; TCRdb's copy keeps in-frame clones and lacks some. The V and J calls and clone size were taken over from that table, and D and trimming were inferred from the DNA. The sample carries some 90,000 clones, about 88% recorded once. CDR1 SGHTA and CDR2 FQGTGA come from the germline V gene. The length of the CDR3 is 15 residues. V dropped 6 bases and J dropped 9; count of bases not matched to a gene: 14. The rearrangement joins TRBV7-3 to TRBJ2-1, with 7 bases that match TRBD2. Sequencing used peripheral blood. The TCR sequence derives from a man of 80 years or more with active or convalescent COVID-19. This chain's CDR3 is CASSQTPGLLTEQFF. CDR3 nucleotide sequence: TGTGCCAGCAGTCAGACACCGGGACTATTAACTGAGCAGTTCTTC.